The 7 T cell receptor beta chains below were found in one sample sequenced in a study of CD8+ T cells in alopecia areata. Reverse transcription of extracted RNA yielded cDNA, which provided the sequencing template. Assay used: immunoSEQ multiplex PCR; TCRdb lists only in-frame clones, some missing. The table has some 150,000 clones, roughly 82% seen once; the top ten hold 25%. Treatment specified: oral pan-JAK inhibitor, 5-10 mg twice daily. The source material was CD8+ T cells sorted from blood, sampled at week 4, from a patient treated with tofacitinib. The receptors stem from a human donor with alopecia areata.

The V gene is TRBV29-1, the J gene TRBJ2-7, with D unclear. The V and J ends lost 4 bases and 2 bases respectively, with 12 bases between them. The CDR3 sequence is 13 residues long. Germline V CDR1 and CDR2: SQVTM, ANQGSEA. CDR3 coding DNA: TGCAGCGTTGTTTTCGGCATCGCCTACGAGCAGTACTTC. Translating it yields CSVVFGIAYEQYF.

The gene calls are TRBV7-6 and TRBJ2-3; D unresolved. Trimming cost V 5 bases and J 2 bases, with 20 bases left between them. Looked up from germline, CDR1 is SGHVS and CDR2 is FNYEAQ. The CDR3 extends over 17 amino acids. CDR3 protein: CASSPSRAGTNTDTQYF. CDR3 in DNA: TGTGCCAGCAGCCCCTCTCGGGCAGGAACGAACACAGATACGCAGTATTTT. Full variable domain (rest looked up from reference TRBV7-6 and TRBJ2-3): GAGVSQSPRYKVTKRGQDVALRCDPISGHVSLYWYRQALGQGPEFLTYFNYEAQQDKSGLPNDRFSAERPEGSISTLTIQRTEQRDSAMYRCASSPSRAGTNTDTQYFGPGTRLTVL.

Here the CDR3 DNA reads TGTGCCAGCAGCGTTAGACTAGCGGGGGGGCCGGGAACAGATACGCAGTATTTT. Protein sequence: CASSVRLAGGPGTDTQYF. The V and J genes are TRBV7-8 and TRBJ2-3; TRBD2 agrees at 14 bases. V lost 5 bases, J lost 3 bases, and 10 bases stayed unmatched. The germline V gene has CDR1 SGHVS and CDR2 FQNEAQ. The CDR3 spans 18 residues.

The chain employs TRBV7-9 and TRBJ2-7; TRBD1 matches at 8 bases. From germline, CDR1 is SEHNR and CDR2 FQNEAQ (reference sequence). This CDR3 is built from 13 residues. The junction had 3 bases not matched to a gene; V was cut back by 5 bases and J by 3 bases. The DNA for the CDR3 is TGTGCCAGCAGCCGACAGGGGCACTACGAGCAGTACTTC. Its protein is CASSRQGHYEQYF.

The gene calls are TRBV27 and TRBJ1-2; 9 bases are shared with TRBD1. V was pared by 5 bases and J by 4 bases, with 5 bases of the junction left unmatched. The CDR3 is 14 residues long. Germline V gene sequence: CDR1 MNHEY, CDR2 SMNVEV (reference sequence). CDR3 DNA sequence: TGTGCCAGCAGTCCAACAGGGGGCCTCTATGGCTACACCTTC. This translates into CASSPTGGLYGYTF.

The CDR3 coding sequence is TGCAGCGTCCAGGCAGGGGGAGTAGAGGAGCTGTTTTTT. It specifies CSVQAGGVEELFF. J is TRBJ2-2 and V is TRBV29-1; TRBD1 agrees at 7 bases. With 6 bases clipped from V and 10 bases from J, the junction kept 11 bases outside the gene matches. The CDR3 contains 13 residues. CDR1 is SQVTM and CDR2 is ANQGSEA in the germline V gene.

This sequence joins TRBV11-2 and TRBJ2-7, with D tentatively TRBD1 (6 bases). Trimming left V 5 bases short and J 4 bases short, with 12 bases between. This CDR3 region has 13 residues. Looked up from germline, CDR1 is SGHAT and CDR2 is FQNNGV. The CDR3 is CASSQGSSYEQYF. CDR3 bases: TGTGCCAGCAGCCAGGGGTCCTCTTACGAGCAGTACTTC.